One and the same sample provided the 20 T cell receptor beta chains below, sequenced in a study of identical twins. TCRdb re-called the 5' RACE reads through MiXCR, storing one row per CDR3 protein. This sample carries 1.5 million to 2 million distinct CDR3 sequences, less than 40% of them seen once, and the ten largest clones take roughly 0.3%. Sequenced sample: cord blood. The receptors derive from a newborn girl in good health.

The chain joins TRBV3-1 to TRBJ2-3; perhaps TRBD1 as D (6 bases). The CDR3 has 17 residues. Germline assignment: CDR1 LGHDT and CDR2 YNNKEL (reference sequence). Trimming took off 4 bases at V and 0 bases at J, with 17 bases between the two ends. In DNA form, the CDR3 reads TGTGCCAGCAGCCCAGGGGACCATACTTTTAGCACAGATACGCAGTATTTT. Protein product: CASSPGDHTFSTDTQYF.

The chain is built from TRBV21-1 and TRBJ1-2; the DNA was not compared with TRBD1, the D call given in the table. TRBV21-1 is recorded as a pseudogene. The CDR3 is 14 residues long. CDR3 sequence reads: CASSTTVGGYGYTF. The CDR3 nucleotides are TGTGCCAGCAGCACTACTGTGGGGGGGTATGGCTACACCTTC.

This chain links TRBV4-1 with TRBJ2-2; maybe TRBD1 (6 bases). V lost 0 bases to trimming and J lost 5 bases, with 22 bases between them. CDR1 and CDR2 from the germline V gene are MGHRA and YSYEKL. The CDR3 is 19 amino acids. CDR3 region: CASSQEIRGQLTSTGELFF. The CDR3 coding sequence is TGCGCCAGCAGCCAAGAGATTAGGGGACAACTAACGTCGACCGGGGAGCTGTTTTTT.

In this sample, this clonotype turned up a few times. The CDR3, as DNA: TGCAGTGCTAGACCTCTGACAGGGACTTTCGAAAAACTGTTTTTT. It is translated as CSARPLTGTFEKLFF. V gene TRBV20-1 combines with J gene TRBJ1-4; 7 bases are a match to TRBD1. Trimming took 2 bases from V and 8 from J; bases not matched to a gene: 11. The CDR3 is 15 residues long. Germline loops: CDR1 DFQATT, CDR2 SNEGSKA (reference sequence).

This chain joins TRBV27 and TRBJ1-1; D may be TRBD1 (5 bases). The CDR3 runs 14 residues. Trimming shortened V by 7 bases and J by 3 bases, and 15 bases separated the two germline ends. CDR1 is MNHEY, CDR2 SMNVEV, per germline (reference sequence). CDR3 in DNA: TGTGCCAGCAAGCAGGGAATAAAGGACACTGAAGCTTTCTTT. It encodes CASKQGIKDTEAFF.

The J gene is TRBJ2-7, the V gene TRBV15; D not certain. CDR3 length equals 13 residues. The V end lost 0 bases, the J end lost 4 bases, and 7 bases lay between the germline ends. Germline V gene lookup returns CDR1 LNHNV and CDR2 YYDKDF (reference sequence). CDR3 loop: CATSRDLAYEQYF. The CDR3 DNA sequence: TGTGCCACCAGCAGAGATCTGGCTTACGAGCAGTACTTC.

This clonotype was observed a few times. The V and J genes are TRBV29-1 and TRBJ2-2, with 7 nucleotides matching TRBD1. Germline V gene lookup returns CDR1 SQVTM and CDR2 ANQGSEA. The CDR3 contains 13 residues. J gave up 5 bases and V 7 bases, and 7 bases lay outside the gene matches. The CDR3, as DNA: TGCAGCGGAAACAGGGGTCAGACCGGGGAGCTGTTTTTT. Its translation: CSGNRGQTGELFF.

This clonotype showed up just a few times. This sequence joins TRBV9 and TRBJ1-2; 8 nucleotides line up with TRBD1. Unmatched junction bases numbered 6, after V lost 0 bases and J lost 8 bases. In germline, CDR1 is SGDLS, CDR2 YYNGEE. This CDR3 is 14 amino acids long. CDR3 region: CASSVETGGLGYTF. CDR3 DNA: TGTGCCAGCAGCGTAGAAACAGGGGGTTTGGGCTACACCTTC.

This clonotype has more than one count but fewer than ten. The CDR3 bases are TGCAGTGCTAGAGATACGGGGCGAGCGCAGTTCTTC. Its translation is CSARDTGRAQFF. The chain joins TRBV20-1 to TRBJ2-1; tentatively, D is TRBD1 or TRBD2 (5 bases each). The germline V and J ends were trimmed by 0 bases and 12 bases, with 12 bases remaining between them. This CDR3 is built from 12 residues. Germline values: CDR1 DFQATT, CDR2 SNEGSKA (reference sequence).

This clonotype was seen a few times. DNA of the CDR3: TGTGCCAGCAGTGCATCCTCGGGCACTCCGAGCTCCTACGAGCAGTACTTC. Translated, it gives CASSASSGTPSSYEQYF. The V and J genes are TRBV25-1 and TRBJ2-7, with D uncertain. Germline-derived CDR1 and CDR2 are MGHDK and SYGVNS. The CDR3 spans 17 residues. The V end lost 4 bases, the J end lost 0 bases, and 19 bases lay between the germline ends.

This clonotype has only a few counts. V is TRBV12-3 or TRBV12-4 and J is TRBJ1-2, with a possible D match to TRBD1 (5 bases). This CDR3 is 13 amino acids long. Trimming cost V 7 bases and J 2 bases, with 11 bases left between them. The CDR3 DNA is TGTGCCAGCACCATGGGACGGAACTATGGCTACACCTTC. Its protein product is CASTMGRNYGYTF.

There are a few counts of this clonotype. The chain combines TRBV20-1 with TRBJ2-1; no definite D call. Germline loops: CDR1 DFQATT, CDR2 SNEGSKA (reference sequence). The V and J ends lost 0 bases and 9 bases respectively, with 6 bases between them. CDR3 length: 11 residues. CDR3 residues: CSAREDGEQFF. CDR3 nucleotide sequence: TGCAGTGCTAGAGAAGACGGTGAGCAGTTCTTC.

CDR3 sequence (DNA): TGTGCCCGTAAACTAGCGGGAGGAAATGAGCAGTTCTTC. Translated: CARKLAGGNEQFF. The V and J genes are TRBV2 and TRBJ2-1; 12 nucleotides align to TRBD2. This CDR3 is built from 13 residues. In germline, CDR1 is SNHLY, CDR2 FYNNEI. V shed 11 bases and J 7 bases; nucleotides not matched to a gene: 6.

The chain has TRBV6-1 and TRBJ1-5; D is unresolved. The CDR3 consists of 16 residues. V was pared by 3 bases and J by 1 base, with 13 bases between. From germline, CDR1 is MNHNS and CDR2 SASEGT. The CDR3 region has the DNA TGTGCCAGCAGTGATCGACGCAGTGGAAGCAATCAGCCCCAGCATTTT. Its translation is CASSDRRSGSNQPQHF.

This clonotype was counted ten times or more. The CDR3 region has the DNA TGTGCCAGCAGCCCCAACCCTCTTACGCAGTATTTT. It codes for CASSPNPLTQYF. This sequence joins TRBV7-9 and TRBJ2-3; D unresolved. Germline-derived CDR1 and CDR2 are SEHNR and FQNEAQ (reference sequence). The ends were cut back, 5 bases at V and 8 bases at J, with 11 bases in the middle. The CDR3 covers 12 residues.

V usage is TRBV19 and J usage is TRBJ1-1; D is unresolved. The CDR3 covers 13 residues. CDR1 and CDR2 from the germline V gene are LNHDA and SQIVND (reference sequence). The V end lost 5 bases, the J end lost 1 base, and 8 bases lay between the germline ends. The CDR3 DNA follows: TGTGCCAGTAGTCAGAGGGAGAACACTGAAGCTTTCTTT. Protein product: CASSQRENTEAFF.

In its sample, this clonotype was seen a few times. The CDR3 sequence is CASSPRTLSTRDTQYF. In DNA form, the CDR3 reads TGCGCCAGCAGCCCGAGGACACTCTCAACCCGGGATACGCAGTATTTT. The chain is built from TRBV5-1 and TRBJ2-3, with D possibly TRBD1 on 5 matching bases. Germline CDR1 and CDR2: SGHRS and YFSETQ. Trimming shortened V by 4 bases and J by 6 bases, and 21 bases separated the two germline ends. This CDR3 contains 16 residues.

This chain's CDR3 is CSAVRLTYNDGQYF. The CDR3 coding sequence is TGCAGTGCAGTCAGACTAACCTACAATGATGGGCAGTACTTC. V gene TRBV20-1 combines with J gene TRBJ2-7, with a weak D call TRBD2 (5 bases). Germline CDR1 is DFQATT and CDR2 is SNEGSKA (reference sequence). This CDR3 contains 14 residues. The V end lost 6 bases, the J end lost 9 bases, and 24 bases lay between the germline ends.

This clonotype occurred many times. The CDR3 nucleotides read TGCAGCGTTGAAGCGGAGAGAGGATCCTACGAGCAGTACTTC. It specifies CSVEAERGSYEQYF. The chain has TRBV29-1 and TRBJ2-7, with no clear D. The CDR3 is 14 residues long. V was pared by 1 base and J by 1 base, with 11 bases between. Germline V CDR1 and CDR2: SQVTM, ANQGSEA.

In this sample, this clonotype turned up many times. This rearrangement joins TRBV10-3 to TRBJ1-2; TRBD1 agrees at 9 bases. From germline, CDR1 is ENHRY and CDR2 SYGVKD. The CDR3 is 14 residues long. V shed 3 bases, J shed 4 bases, and the junction held 3 bases outside the gene matches. CDR3 region: CAISDLTGGYGYTF. CDR3 nucleotide sequence: TGTGCCATCAGTGATCTGACAGGGGGCTATGGCTACACCTTC.